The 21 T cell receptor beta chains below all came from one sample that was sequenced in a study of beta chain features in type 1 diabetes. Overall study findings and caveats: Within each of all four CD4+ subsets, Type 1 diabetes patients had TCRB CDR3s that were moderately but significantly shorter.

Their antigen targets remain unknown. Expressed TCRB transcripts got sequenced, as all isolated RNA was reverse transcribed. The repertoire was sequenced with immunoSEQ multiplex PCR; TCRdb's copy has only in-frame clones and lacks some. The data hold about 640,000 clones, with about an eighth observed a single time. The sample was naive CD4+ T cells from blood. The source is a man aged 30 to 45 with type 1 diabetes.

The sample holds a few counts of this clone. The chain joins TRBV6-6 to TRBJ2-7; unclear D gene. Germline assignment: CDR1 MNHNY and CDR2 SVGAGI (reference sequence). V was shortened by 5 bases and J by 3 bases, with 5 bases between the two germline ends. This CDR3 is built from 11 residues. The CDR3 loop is CASSPNYEQYF. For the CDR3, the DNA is TGTGCCAGCAGTCCAAACTACGAGCAGTACTTC.

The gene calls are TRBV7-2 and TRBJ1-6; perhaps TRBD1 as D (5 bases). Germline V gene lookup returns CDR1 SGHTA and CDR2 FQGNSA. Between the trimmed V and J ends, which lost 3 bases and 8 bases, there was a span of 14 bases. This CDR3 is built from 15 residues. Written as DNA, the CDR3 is TGTGCCAGCAGCTTGCAGGGTCCAAGCGATTCACCCCTCCACTTT. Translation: CASSLQGPSDSPLHF.

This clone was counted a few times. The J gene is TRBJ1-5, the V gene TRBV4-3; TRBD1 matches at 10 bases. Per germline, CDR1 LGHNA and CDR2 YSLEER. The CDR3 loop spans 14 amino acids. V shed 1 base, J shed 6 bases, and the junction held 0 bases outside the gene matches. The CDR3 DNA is TGCGCCAGCAGCCAAGGACAGGGGGCTCAGCCCCAGCATTTT. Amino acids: CASSQGQGAQPQHF.

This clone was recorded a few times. The CDR3 loop is CAIRDGAGEETQYF. For the CDR3, the DNA is TGTGCCATCAGGGATGGGGCAGGGGAAGAGACCCAGTACTTC. V is TRBV10-3 and J is TRBJ2-5; tentative D call: TRBD1 (6 bases). Germline V gene sequence: CDR1 ENHRY, CDR2 SYGVKD. The germline V and J ends were trimmed by 6 bases and 3 bases, with 14 bases remaining between them. The CDR3 sequence is 14 residues long.

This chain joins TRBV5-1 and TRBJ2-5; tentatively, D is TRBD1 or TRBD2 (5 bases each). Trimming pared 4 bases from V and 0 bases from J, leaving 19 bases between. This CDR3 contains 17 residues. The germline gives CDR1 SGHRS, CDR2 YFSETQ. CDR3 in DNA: TGCGCCAGCAGCCATCCCCGGGACGGATTGTACCAAGAGACCCAGTACTTC. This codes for CASSHPRDGLYQETQYF.

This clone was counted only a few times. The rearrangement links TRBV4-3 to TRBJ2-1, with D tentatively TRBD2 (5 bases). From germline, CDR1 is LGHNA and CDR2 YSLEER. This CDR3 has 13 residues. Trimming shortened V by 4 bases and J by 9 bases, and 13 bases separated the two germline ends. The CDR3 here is CASSPVRESEQFF. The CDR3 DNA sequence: TGCGCCAGCAGCCCCGTGAGGGAGAGTGAGCAGTTCTTC.

The CDR3: CASSVEAVSTDTQYF. DNA of the CDR3: TGTGCCAGCAGCGTAGAGGCGGTAAGCACAGATACGCAGTATTTT. The chain recombines TRBV9 with TRBJ2-3; D is ambiguous. V lost 0 bases to trimming and J lost 0 bases, with 8 bases between them. Germline CDR1 is SGDLS and CDR2 is YYNGEE. The CDR3 totals 15 residues.

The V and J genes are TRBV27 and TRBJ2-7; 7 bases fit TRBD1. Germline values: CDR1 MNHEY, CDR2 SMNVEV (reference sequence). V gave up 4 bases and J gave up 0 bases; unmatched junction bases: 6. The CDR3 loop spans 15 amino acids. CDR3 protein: CASSSRPGGSYEQYF. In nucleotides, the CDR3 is TGTGCCAGCAGTTCCCGGCCAGGGGGCTCCTACGAGCAGTACTTC.

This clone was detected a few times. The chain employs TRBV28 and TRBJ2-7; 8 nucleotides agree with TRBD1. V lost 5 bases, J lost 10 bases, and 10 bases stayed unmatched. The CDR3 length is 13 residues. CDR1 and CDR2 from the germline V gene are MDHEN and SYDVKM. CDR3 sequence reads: CASSPGTGLGQYF. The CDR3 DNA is TGTGCCAGCAGTCCAGGGACAGGCCTGGGTCAGTACTTC.

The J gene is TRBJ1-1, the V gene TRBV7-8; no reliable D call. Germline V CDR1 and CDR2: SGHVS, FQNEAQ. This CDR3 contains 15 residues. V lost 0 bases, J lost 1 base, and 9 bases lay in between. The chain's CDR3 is CASSLANTENTEAFF. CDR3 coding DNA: TGTGCCAGCAGCTTAGCTAACACAGAGAACACTGAAGCTTTCTTT.

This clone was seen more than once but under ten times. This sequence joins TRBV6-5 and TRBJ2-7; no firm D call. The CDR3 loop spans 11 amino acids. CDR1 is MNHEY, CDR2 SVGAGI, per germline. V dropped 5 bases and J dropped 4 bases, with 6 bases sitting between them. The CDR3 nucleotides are TGTGCCAGCAGTCCTGAGTACGAGCAGTACTTC. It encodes CASSPEYEQYF.

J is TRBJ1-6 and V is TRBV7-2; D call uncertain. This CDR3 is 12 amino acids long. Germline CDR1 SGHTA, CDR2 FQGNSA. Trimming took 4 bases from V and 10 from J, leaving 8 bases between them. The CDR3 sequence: CASSSNQSPLHF. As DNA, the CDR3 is TGTGCCAGCAGCTCCAATCAGTCACCCCTCCACTTT.

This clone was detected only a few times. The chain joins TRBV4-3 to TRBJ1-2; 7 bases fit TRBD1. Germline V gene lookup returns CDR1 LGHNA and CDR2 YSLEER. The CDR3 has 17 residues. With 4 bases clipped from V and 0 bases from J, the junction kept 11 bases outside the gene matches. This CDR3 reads CASSLRTGGRANYGYTF. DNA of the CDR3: TGCGCCAGCAGCCTCCGGACAGGCGGAAGGGCTAACTATGGCTACACCTTC.

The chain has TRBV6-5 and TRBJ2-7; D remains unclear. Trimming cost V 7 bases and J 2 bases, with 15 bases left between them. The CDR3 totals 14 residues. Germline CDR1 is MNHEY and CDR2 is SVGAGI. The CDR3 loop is CASKPRRLPYEQYF. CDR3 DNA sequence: TGTGCCAGCAAACCCAGACGGTTGCCCTACGAGCAGTACTTC.

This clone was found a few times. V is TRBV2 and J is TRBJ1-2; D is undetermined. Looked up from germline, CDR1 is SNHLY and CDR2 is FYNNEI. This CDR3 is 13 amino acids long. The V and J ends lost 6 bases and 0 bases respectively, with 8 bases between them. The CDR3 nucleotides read TGTGCCAGCAGCCGCGAAGCTAACTATGGCTACACCTTC. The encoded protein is CASSREANYGYTF.

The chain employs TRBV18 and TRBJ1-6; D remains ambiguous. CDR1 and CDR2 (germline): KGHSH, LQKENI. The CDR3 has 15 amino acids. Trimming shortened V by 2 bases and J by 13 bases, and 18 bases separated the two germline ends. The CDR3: CASSPVGMGKVPLHF. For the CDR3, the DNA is TGTGCCAGCTCACCAGTCGGGATGGGAAAGGTGCCCCTCCACTTT.

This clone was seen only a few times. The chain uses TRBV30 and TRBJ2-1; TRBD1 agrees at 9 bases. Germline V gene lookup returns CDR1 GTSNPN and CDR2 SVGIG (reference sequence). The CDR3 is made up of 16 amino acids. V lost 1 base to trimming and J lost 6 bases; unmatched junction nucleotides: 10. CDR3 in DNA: TGTGCCTGGAGTGGGTCCATGGACAGGGGCGTCAATGAGCAGTTCTTC. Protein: CAWSGSMDRGVNEQFF.

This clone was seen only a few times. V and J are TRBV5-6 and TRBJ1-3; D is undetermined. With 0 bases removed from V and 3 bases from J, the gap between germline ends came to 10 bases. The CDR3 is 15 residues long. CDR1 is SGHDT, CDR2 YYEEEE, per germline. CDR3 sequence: CASSLGERNGNTIYF. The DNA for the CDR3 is TGTGCCAGCAGCTTGGGGGAGCGAAATGGAAACACCATATATTTT. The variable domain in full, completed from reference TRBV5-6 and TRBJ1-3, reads DAGVTQSPTHLIKTRGQQVTLRCSPKSGHDTVSWYQQALGQGPQFIFQYYEEEERQRGNFPDRFSGHQFPNYSSELNVNALLLGDSALYLCASSLGERNGNTIYFGEGSWLTVV.

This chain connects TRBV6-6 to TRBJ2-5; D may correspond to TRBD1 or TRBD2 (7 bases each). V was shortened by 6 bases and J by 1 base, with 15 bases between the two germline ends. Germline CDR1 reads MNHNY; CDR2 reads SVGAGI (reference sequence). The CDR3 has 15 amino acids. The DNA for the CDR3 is TGTGCCAGCAGCCTGGGAGGGACAGCCCAAGAGACCCAGTACTTC. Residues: CASSLGGTAQETQYF.

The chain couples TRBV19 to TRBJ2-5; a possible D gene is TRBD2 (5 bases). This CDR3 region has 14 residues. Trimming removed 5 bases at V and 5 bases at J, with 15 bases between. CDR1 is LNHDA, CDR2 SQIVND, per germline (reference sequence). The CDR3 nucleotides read TGTGCCAGTAGTGTTCAGACTAACGGCGAGACCCAGTACTTC. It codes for CASSVQTNGETQYF.

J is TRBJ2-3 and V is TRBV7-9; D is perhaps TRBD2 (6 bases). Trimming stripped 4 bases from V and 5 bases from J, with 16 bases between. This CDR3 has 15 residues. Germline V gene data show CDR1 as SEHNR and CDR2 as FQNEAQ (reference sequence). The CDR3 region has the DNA TGTGCCAGCAGCTCGCGGGCCGGGGGATTAGATACGCAGTATTTT. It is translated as CASSSRAGGLDTQYF. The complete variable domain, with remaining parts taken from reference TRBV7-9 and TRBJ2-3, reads DTGVSQNPRHKITKRGQNVTFRCDPISEHNRLYWYRQTLGQGPEFLTYFQNEAQLEKSRLLSDRFSAERPKGSFSTLEIQRTEQGDSAMYLCASSSRAGGLDTQYFGPGTRLTVL.